Listed below are T cell receptor beta chains from one sample, sequenced in a study of technical replicates of blood from a few donors. The method was immunoSEQ multiplex PCR; TCRdb's version includes in-frame clones alone and lacks a portion of them. The sample holds some 70,000 clones, about 97% seen once. Sequenced input: T cells isolated from PBMCs. The receptors come from a human donor in good health. Both conserved end residues are part of each CDR3. The order of the fields is D gene, J gene, clone size, V gene, CDR3 DNA, CDR3 protein. A D gene is named only where the DNA matches it firmly. A row's size may be missing; if present it is once, few, many or a size class.

d_gene: -
j_gene: TRBJ2-7
abundance: -
v_gene: TRBV4-1
CDR3nt: TGCGCCAGCAGCCAAGGAGGCTGGCATGCACAGGTCGAGCAGTACTTC
CDR3aa: CASSQGGWHAQVEQYF

d_gene: TRBD1
j_gene: TRBJ2-7
abundance: -
v_gene: TRBV4-1
CDR3nt: TGCGCCAGCAGCCAACCGACAGGGTCTAAGTACGAGCAGTACTTC
CDR3aa: CASSQPTGSKYEQYF

d_gene: TRBD1
j_gene: TRBJ2-7
abundance: -
v_gene: TRBV7-8
CDR3nt: TGTGCCAGCAGGTTATCTCGTAGAAGGGACAGGGGTAACAGCGAGCAGTACTTC
CDR3aa: CASRLSRRRDRGNSEQYF

d_gene: TRBD2
j_gene: TRBJ2-1
abundance: -
v_gene: TRBV10-3
CDR3nt: TGTGCCATCAGTGACTTAGCGGGAGGGGAGAATGAGCAGTTCTTC
CDR3aa: CAISDLAGGENEQFF

d_gene: TRBD1
j_gene: TRBJ2-5
abundance: -
v_gene: TRBV15
CDR3nt: TGTGCCACCAGCAGAGCAGGGACAGGTGAAGAGACCCAGTACTTC
CDR3aa: CATSRAGTGEETQYF

d_gene: -
j_gene: TRBJ2-5
abundance: -
v_gene: TRBV19
CDR3nt: TGTGCCAGTAGGCGGACAGCGACCTCTCGAGAGACCCAGTACTTC
CDR3aa: CASRRTATSRETQYF

d_gene: -
j_gene: TRBJ1-1
abundance: few
v_gene: TRBV4-3
CDR3nt: TGCGCCAGCAGCCAGGGGGGGACCACTGAAGCTTTCTTT
CDR3aa: CASSQGGTTEAFF

d_gene: -
j_gene: TRBJ1-5
abundance: -
v_gene: TRBV7-6
CDR3nt: TGTGCCAGCAGCTCCCTGGTGGGCTTGACCCAGCATTTT
CDR3aa: CASSSLVGLTQHF

d_gene: -
j_gene: TRBJ1-1
abundance: -
v_gene: TRBV6-1
CDR3nt: TGTGCCAGCCTTCTTGACAGGCCCCTGGCTGAAGCTTTCTTT
CDR3aa: CASLLDRPLAEAFF

d_gene: -
j_gene: TRBJ2-1
abundance: -
v_gene: TRBV11-3
CDR3nt: TGTGCCAGCAGCGACGGGATTTACAATGAGCAGTTCTTC
CDR3aa: CASSDGIYNEQFF

d_gene: -
j_gene: TRBJ1-1
abundance: once
v_gene: TRBV9
CDR3nt: TGTGCCAGCAGCGTAGGGGATGGGGGCGCGAGCACTGAAGCTTTCTTT
CDR3aa: CASSVGDGGASTEAFF

d_gene: TRBD1
j_gene: TRBJ2-7
abundance: -
v_gene: TRBV27
CDR3nt: TGTGCCAGCAGTTTTCGGACAGGGGGCCGCGAGCAGTACTTC
CDR3aa: CASSFRTGGREQYF

d_gene: -
j_gene: TRBJ2-7
abundance: -
v_gene: TRBV30
CDR3nt: TGTGCCTGGCAGGGGGGTTCCTACGAGCAGTACTTC
CDR3aa: CAWQGGSYEQYF

d_gene: -
j_gene: TRBJ2-2
abundance: -
v_gene: TRBV9
CDR3nt: TGTGCCAGCAGCGTAGGCCTGGAGTTGGCACGGGAGCTGTTTTTT
CDR3aa: CASSVGLELARELFF

d_gene: -
j_gene: TRBJ2-3
abundance: -
v_gene: TRBV4-2
CDR3nt: TGTGCCAGCAGCGAACAGGGACCCGATACGCAGTATTTT
CDR3aa: CASSEQGPDTQYF

d_gene: TRBD2
j_gene: TRBJ2-7
abundance: -
v_gene: TRBV5-6
CDR3nt: TGTGCCAGCAGCCCGCCGGGAGGAAGCTCCTACGAGCAGTACTTC
CDR3aa: CASSPPGGSSYEQYF

d_gene: -
j_gene: TRBJ1-1
abundance: -
v_gene: TRBV10-2
CDR3nt: TGCGCCAGCAGTGCCGGGGGAACTGAAGCTTTCTTT
CDR3aa: CASSAGGTEAFF

d_gene: TRBD2
j_gene: TRBJ2-7
abundance: -
v_gene: TRBV30
CDR3nt: TGTGCCTGGAGTGTACGGCGACTAGCGGGAGACGGGGAGCAGTACTTC
CDR3aa: CAWSVRRLAGDGEQYF

d_gene: TRBD1
j_gene: TRBJ2-2
abundance: -
v_gene: TRBV14
CDR3nt: TGTGCCAGCAGCCGGACAGGGGACACCGGGGAGCTGTTTTTT
CDR3aa: CASSRTGDTGELFF

d_gene: -
j_gene: TRBJ2-3
abundance: -
v_gene: TRBV9
CDR3nt: TGTGCCAGCAGCGACTACAGGACCAGCACAGATACGCAGTATTTT
CDR3aa: CASSDYRTSTDTQYF

d_gene: -
j_gene: TRBJ2-7
abundance: -
v_gene: TRBV7-9
CDR3nt: TGTGCCAGCAGCTTAGTAAGCGCCGGCGAGCAGTACTTC
CDR3aa: CASSLVSAGEQYF

d_gene: -
j_gene: TRBJ2-2
abundance: -
v_gene: TRBV9
CDR3nt: TGTGCCAGCAGCGTTTGGGGAGAAGGCGGGGAGCTGTTTTTT
CDR3aa: CASSVWGEGGELFF

d_gene: -
j_gene: TRBJ2-7
abundance: once
v_gene: TRBV6-5
CDR3nt: TGTGCCAGCAGTTCCCAATCCTACGAGCAGTACTTC
CDR3aa: CASSSQSYEQYF

d_gene: -
j_gene: TRBJ2-5
abundance: -
v_gene: TRBV10-3
CDR3nt: TGTGCCATCAGCGGGACCGTTGGGGGGAAAGAGACCCAGTACTTC
CDR3aa: CAISGTVGGKETQYF

d_gene: TRBD2
j_gene: TRBJ2-7
abundance: -
v_gene: TRBV7-2
CDR3nt: TGTGCCAGCAGCGCCCCGGGACTAGCGGTCTACGAGCAGTACTTC
CDR3aa: CASSAPGLAVYEQYF

d_gene: TRBD2
j_gene: TRBJ2-7
abundance: -
v_gene: TRBV19
CDR3nt: TGTGCCAGTAGTAGAGCGGGAGTGAACTACGAGCAGTACTTC
CDR3aa: CASSRAGVNYEQYF

d_gene: -
j_gene: TRBJ1-1
abundance: -
v_gene: TRBV30
CDR3nt: TGTGCCTGGAGTCCACTCGCGGGCACTGAAGCTTTCTTT
CDR3aa: CAWSPLAGTEAFF

d_gene: -
j_gene: TRBJ2-1
abundance: -
v_gene: TRBV6-4
CDR3nt: TGTGCCAGCAGTGTTACTCAGGGCTCGCCCAATGAGCAGTTCTTC
CDR3aa: CASSVTQGSPNEQFF

d_gene: -
j_gene: TRBJ1-2
abundance: -
v_gene: TRBV6-5
CDR3nt: TGTGCCACAAGGACTTTCAACTATGGCTACACCTTC
CDR3aa: CATRTFNYGYTF

d_gene: -
j_gene: TRBJ2-2
abundance: -
v_gene: TRBV7-9
CDR3nt: TGTGCCAGCAGCTTAGACGGTACTTCCACCGGGGAGCTGTTTTTT
CDR3aa: CASSLDGTSTGELFF

d_gene: TRBD2
j_gene: TRBJ2-3
abundance: -
v_gene: TRBV19
CDR3nt: TGTGCCAGCCTGAAATCCCCTAGCGGGAGGAGCACAGATACGCAGTATTTT
CDR3aa: CASLKSPSGRSTDTQYF

d_gene: -
j_gene: TRBJ2-7
abundance: -
v_gene: TRBV29-1
CDR3nt: TGCAGCGTTGTCGTATACGAGCAGTACTTC
CDR3aa: CSVVVYEQYF

d_gene: -
j_gene: TRBJ2-3
abundance: -
v_gene: TRBV5-1
CDR3nt: TGCGCCAGCAGCTTGGAGGACAGTTCCACAGATACGCAGTATTTT
CDR3aa: CASSLEDSSTDTQYF

d_gene: TRBD1
j_gene: TRBJ1-2
abundance: -
v_gene: TRBV19
CDR3nt: TGTGCCAGTAGTTTTCGGACAGGTAACTTCTATGGCTACACCTTC
CDR3aa: CASSFRTGNFYGYTF

d_gene: TRBD2
j_gene: TRBJ2-7
abundance: once
v_gene: TRBV2
CDR3nt: TGTGCCAGCAGTGAAAGCGGGGGTTGGGAGCAGTACTTC
CDR3aa: CASSESGGWEQYF

d_gene: TRBD1
j_gene: TRBJ1-1
abundance: -
v_gene: TRBV15
CDR3nt: TGTGCCACCAGCCCCCCGGGACAGGGAATGAACACTGAAGCTTTCTTT
CDR3aa: CATSPPGQGMNTEAFF

d_gene: TRBD2
j_gene: TRBJ2-1
abundance: -
v_gene: TRBV9
CDR3nt: TGTGCCAGCAGCCCCTTGGCGGGAGGGTACAATGAGCAGTTCTTC
CDR3aa: CASSPLAGGYNEQFF

d_gene: -
j_gene: TRBJ1-2
abundance: -
v_gene: TRBV6-5
CDR3nt: TGTGCCAGCACCTCGGGTCCGGTGAGCGGCTACACCTTC
CDR3aa: CASTSGPVSGYTF

d_gene: TRBD2
j_gene: TRBJ2-3
abundance: -
v_gene: TRBV4-2
CDR3nt: TGTGCCAGCAGCCAAAGTAGCGGGGAAACAGATACGCAGTATTTT
CDR3aa: CASSQSSGETDTQYF

d_gene: TRBD2
j_gene: TRBJ2-7
abundance: -
v_gene: TRBV7-9
CDR3nt: TGTGCCAGCAGCTTTACCGAACCGGGACTAGATTTGGTCTACGAGCAGTACTTC
CDR3aa: CASSFTEPGLDLVYEQYF

d_gene: TRBD2
j_gene: TRBJ2-3
abundance: -
v_gene: TRBV28
CDR3nt: TGTGCCAGCAGTCTTCAGCGGGAGATATCAGATACGCAGTATTTT
CDR3aa: CASSLQREISDTQYF

d_gene: -
j_gene: TRBJ2-5
abundance: -
v_gene: TRBV7-9
CDR3nt: TGTGCCAGCAGCTTATTGTGGCCCGAAGAGACCCAGTACTTC
CDR3aa: CASSLLWPEETQYF

d_gene: TRBD1
j_gene: TRBJ2-6
abundance: once
v_gene: TRBV9
CDR3nt: TGTGCCAGCAGCGGACAGGGGGCTGGGGCCAACGTCCTGACTTTC
CDR3aa: CASSGQGAGANVLTF

d_gene: TRBD1
j_gene: TRBJ2-5
abundance: -
v_gene: TRBV4-1
CDR3nt: TGCGCCAGCAGCCAGAGCCCGGGACAGCAAGAGACCCAGTACTTC
CDR3aa: CASSQSPGQQETQYF

d_gene: TRBD1
j_gene: TRBJ1-4
abundance: -
v_gene: TRBV30
CDR3nt: TGTGCCTGGAGTTTGGACAGGCGTGAAAAACTGTTTTTT
CDR3aa: CAWSLDRREKLFF

d_gene: -
j_gene: TRBJ1-1
abundance: -
v_gene: TRBV7-9
CDR3nt: TGTGCCAGCAGCTTCCCTCTTAACACTGAAGCTTTCTTT
CDR3aa: CASSFPLNTEAFF

d_gene: -
j_gene: TRBJ1-5
abundance: -
v_gene: TRBV5-1
CDR3nt: TGCGCCAGCAGCTTAACAGGCGAAATAGGTCAGCCCCAGCATTTT
CDR3aa: CASSLTGEIGQPQHF

d_gene: TRBD2
j_gene: TRBJ2-7
abundance: -
v_gene: TRBV29-1
CDR3nt: TGCAGCGTTGAGGGGCTAGCGGGATTCTACGAGCAGTACTTC
CDR3aa: CSVEGLAGFYEQYF

d_gene: TRBD1
j_gene: TRBJ2-3
abundance: -
v_gene: TRBV4-3
CDR3nt: TGCGCCAGCAGCCAAGATATCGGACAGGGTAGCACAGATACGCAGTATTTT
CDR3aa: CASSQDIGQGSTDTQYF

d_gene: TRBD2
j_gene: TRBJ2-1
abundance: -
v_gene: TRBV18
CDR3nt: TGTGCCAGCTCACCACCAGCGGGAGGGCCGGTTAATGAGCAGTTCTTC
CDR3aa: CASSPPAGGPVNEQFF

d_gene: -
j_gene: TRBJ2-7
abundance: -
v_gene: TRBV28
CDR3nt: TGTGCCAGCAGTTTAGAAGTTCGCCGTCCTAACTACGAGCAGTACTTC
CDR3aa: CASSLEVRRPNYEQYF

d_gene: -
j_gene: TRBJ1-4
abundance: -
v_gene: TRBV28
CDR3nt: TGTGCCAGCAGTTTATTGTGGCAAAATGAAAAACTGTTTTTT
CDR3aa: CASSLLWQNEKLFF

d_gene: -
j_gene: TRBJ1-1
abundance: -
v_gene: TRBV6-5
CDR3nt: TGTGCCAGCAGCCTTGGGGCCTACAACACTGAAGCTTTCTTT
CDR3aa: CASSLGAYNTEAFF

d_gene: -
j_gene: TRBJ1-3
abundance: -
v_gene: TRBV7-9
CDR3nt: TGTGCCAGCAGCTTAGAGTGGCACTCTGGAAACACCATATATTTT
CDR3aa: CASSLEWHSGNTIYF

d_gene: -
j_gene: TRBJ1-3
abundance: -
v_gene: TRBV5-1
CDR3nt: TGCGCCAGCAGCTTGGGACAGAGCTCTGGAAACACCATATATTTT
CDR3aa: CASSLGQSSGNTIYF

d_gene: TRBD1
j_gene: TRBJ1-2
abundance: -
v_gene: TRBV6-5
CDR3nt: TGTGCCAGCAGTTTTGGACAGGGGATTGGCTACACCTTC
CDR3aa: CASSFGQGIGYTF

d_gene: -
j_gene: TRBJ2-7
abundance: -
v_gene: TRBV6-5
CDR3nt: TGTGCCAGCAGTTACTCGGAGGGGTCCTACGAGCAGTACTTC
CDR3aa: CASSYSEGSYEQYF

d_gene: TRBD1
j_gene: TRBJ1-1
abundance: -
v_gene: TRBV18
CDR3nt: TGTGCCAGCTCAGAAGCCGGGACAGGCAACACTGAAGCTTTCTTT
CDR3aa: CASSEAGTGNTEAFF

d_gene: TRBD2
j_gene: TRBJ2-1
abundance: -
v_gene: TRBV18
CDR3nt: TGTGCCAGCTCGGCGGGGACTAGCGGGAAGTTCAATGAGCAGTTCTTC
CDR3aa: CASSAGTSGKFNEQFF